Detailed here is one TCR beta chain. The data derive from a study of blood T cell repertoires in COVID-19. Study-level background: Spain, Italy and the United States supplied samples that represented acute and convalescent COVID-19. T cells, B-cell-depleted T cells, or PBMCs supplied cDNA or gDNA.

The V gene end was trimmed by 5 bases and the J gene end by 5 bases; junction bases not matched to a gene: 10. Germline values: CDR1 LNHNV, CDR2 YYDKDF (reference sequence). CDR3 length: 15 residues. Authors' data handling: The assay estimated nucleated cells by amplifying reference gene primers. Clones were read by immunoSEQ multiplex PCR, and TCRdb kept only the in-frame ones, dropping some. For V, J and clone size, that table is used; D and trimming come from the DNA. The sample consists of roughly 25,000 clones, around 66% of them appearing once. The clonotype comes from a man between 60 and 75 years old with active or convalescent COVID-19. Input material: peripheral blood. This chain connects TRBV15 to TRBJ2-7, with 9 positions matching TRBD1. The chain's CDR3 is CATSGSDRGNDEQYF. As DNA, the CDR3 is TGTGCCACCAGCGGGTCGGACAGGGGTAACGACGAGCAGTACTTC.